Following are 15 T cell receptor beta chains from one sample sequenced in a study of beta chain features in type 1 diabetes. Since all of the isolated RNA was reverse transcribed, expressed TCRB transcripts were what got sequenced. Profiling relied on immunoSEQ multiplex PCR, and the TCRdb table lists in-frame clones only, not all of them. Among roughly 51,000 clones listed, 52% were seen once. No antigen is known for these receptors. Study-level findings and limits: In every one of the four CD4+ subsets, TCRB CDR3s were moderately but significantly shorter in Type 1 diabetes patients.

The sequenced material came from Tregs from blood. These receptors were taken from a woman in her thirties or forties with type 1 diabetes.

The chain has TRBV18 and TRBJ2-5; no clear D gene. Trimming left V 0 bases short and J 2 bases short, with 10 bases between. Germline V gene lookup returns CDR1 KGHSH and CDR2 LQKENI. The CDR3 has 15 amino acids. The CDR3 DNA sequence: TGTGCCAGCTCACCACCGTCAGGTCGACAAGAGACCCAGTACTTC. As protein: CASSPPSGRQETQYF.

This chain uses TRBV19 with TRBJ2-7; 8 bases line up with TRBD1. This CDR3 is 14 amino acids long. Germline trimming cut 5 bases from V and 7 bases from J; bases unmatched to any gene: 10. Germline loops: CDR1 LNHDA, CDR2 SQIVND (reference sequence). CDR3 in amino acids: CASSPGQASQEQYF. CDR3 bases: TGTGCCAGTAGTCCGGGACAGGCGTCTCAAGAGCAGTACTTC.

This clone was seen a handful of times. The rearrangement uses TRBV5-1 and TRBJ1-1; tentatively, D is TRBD1 (5 bases). The CDR3 spans 14 residues. Germline V gene sequence: CDR1 SGHRS, CDR2 YFSETQ. Between the trimmed V and J ends, which lost 4 bases and 5 bases, there was a span of 15 bases. The CDR3 bases are TGCGCCAGCAGCCTGCGGGGGAAGGGAACTGAAGCTTTCTTT. It codes for CASSLRGKGTEAFF.

The V call is TRBV7-2, the J call TRBJ2-7, with 8 bases identical to TRBD2. V was clipped by 3 bases and J by 5 bases; unmatched bases: 6. Germline V gives CDR1 SGHTA, CDR2 FQGNSA. The CDR3 runs 14 residues. CDR3 bases: TGTGCCAGCAGCTTGGGCCGGGGGGGCAACGAGCAGTACTTC. Translating it yields CASSLGRGGNEQYF.

This clone was detected a few times. This chain joins TRBV4-2 and TRBJ2-7, with 10 bases matching TRBD2. V lost 4 bases, J lost 3 bases, and 6 bases stayed unmatched. This CDR3 contains 15 residues. CDR1 is LGHNA, CDR2 YNFKEQ, per germline. The CDR3: CASSRPGTSDYEQYF. The DNA for the CDR3 is TGTGCCAGCAGCCGGCCGGGGACTAGCGACTACGAGCAGTACTTC.

In its sample, this clone was seen once. This sequence joins TRBV30 and TRBJ2-7; TRBD1 agrees at 7 bases. Unmatched junction bases numbered 4, after V lost 2 bases and J lost 6 bases. Germline CDR1 reads GTSNPN; CDR2 reads SVGIG (reference sequence). This CDR3 region has 12 residues. The CDR3 loop is CAWSRGLGEQYF. The DNA for the CDR3 is TGTGCCTGGAGTAGGGGGCTGGGCGAGCAGTACTTC.

V usage is TRBV9 and J usage is TRBJ1-4; 9 nucleotides match TRBD1. This CDR3 region has 15 residues. Unmatched junction bases numbered 12, after V lost 4 bases and J lost 11 bases. CDR1 and CDR2 from the germline V gene are SGDLS and YYNGEE. CDR3 nucleotide sequence: TGTGCCAGCAGCCCCACCGGGACAGGGACAGAGAAACTGTTTTTT. This translates into CASSPTGTGTEKLFF.

The chain is built from TRBV19 and TRBJ2-1; 7 nucleotides agree with TRBD2. The length of the CDR3 is 14 residues. Trimming took 4 bases from V and 6 from J; bases not matched to a gene: 6. Germline-derived CDR1 and CDR2 are LNHDA and SQIVND (reference sequence). The chain's CDR3 is CASSTWTRGNEQFF. As DNA, the CDR3 is TGTGCCAGTAGTACCTGGACTAGAGGCAATGAGCAGTTCTTC.

This clone has only a few counts. The rearrangement links TRBV29-1 to TRBJ2-3; 9 positions match TRBD1. The ends lost 4 bases at V and 5 bases at J; junction bases unmatched: 16. Germline lookup yields CDR1 SQVTM and CDR2 ANQGSEA. The length of the CDR3 is 17 residues. For the CDR3, the DNA is TGCAGCGTTGGGACAGGGGAATCAGACTTCTATGGAGATACGCAGTATTTT. This translates into CSVGTGESDFYGDTQYF.

The genes are TRBV5-6 and TRBJ2-7; TRBD1 aligns across 7 bases. In germline, CDR1 is SGHDT, CDR2 YYEEEE. V dropped 2 bases and J dropped 2; count of bases not matched to a gene: 4. The CDR3 is made up of 14 amino acids. CDR3 nucleotides: TGTGCCAGCAGCTTCTGGGACAGAGCCTACGAGCAGTACTTC. As protein: CASSFWDRAYEQYF.

The V gene is TRBV30, the J gene TRBJ1-6, with D maybe TRBD1 (5 bases). Germline-derived CDR1 and CDR2 are GTSNPN and SVGIG (reference sequence). Trimming took off 4 bases at V and 8 bases at J, with 18 bases between the two ends. The CDR3 runs to 15 residues. CDR3 in amino acids: CAWNHQGAKDSPLHF. The DNA for the CDR3 is TGTGCCTGGAACCACCAAGGGGCCAAGGATTCACCCCTCCACTTT.

The V and J genes are TRBV7-8 and TRBJ2-5, with D hard to call. Germline V lookup: CDR1 SGHVS, CDR2 FQNEAQ. V was cut by 5 bases and J by 2 bases, with 18 bases left in between. This CDR3 comprises 16 residues. The CDR3 loop is CASSPRRLAAQETQYF. CDR3 coding DNA: TGTGCCAGCAGCCCTAGAAGATTGGCGGCTCAAGAGACCCAGTACTTC. Complete variable domain (other parts from reference TRBV7-8 and TRBJ2-5): GAGVSQSPRYKVAKRGQDVALRCDPISGHVSLFWYQQALGQGPEFLTYFQNEAQLDKSGLPSDRFFAERPEGSVSTLKIQRTQQEDSAVYLCASSPRRLAAQETQYFGPGTRLLVL.

The genes are TRBV7-9 and TRBJ2-7; 9 bases are shared with TRBD2. V was clipped by 5 bases and J by 2 bases; unmatched bases: 4. This CDR3 contains 14 residues. Germline assignment: CDR1 SEHNR and CDR2 FQNEAQ (reference sequence). CDR3 residues: CASSQREVAYEQYF. In DNA, the CDR3 is TGTGCCAGCAGCCAGCGGGAGGTGGCCTACGAGCAGTACTTC.

As for this clone: The same CDR3 is also encoded by other DNA sequences in this sample. This chain links TRBV5-1 with TRBJ1-1; the D gene is possibly TRBD1 (5 bases). Germline V CDR1 and CDR2: SGHRS, YFSETQ. CDR3 size: 14 residues. V lost 0 bases to trimming and J lost 0 bases, with 6 bases between them. The CDR3 DNA sequence: TGCGCCAGCAGCTTGGGGGGCGTGAACACTGAAGCTTTCTTT. As protein: CASSLGGVNTEAFF. The entire variable domain, with the rest obtained from reference TRBV5-1 and TRBJ1-1, is as follows: KAGVTQTPRYLIKTRGQQVTLSCSPISGHRSVSWYQQTPGQGLQFLFEYFSETQRNKGNFPGRFSGRQFSNSRSEMNVSTLELGDSALYLCASSLGGVNTEAFFGQGTRLTVV.

The table lists this clone with a few counts. The chain combines TRBV7-2 with TRBJ2-1; D possibly corresponds to TRBD2 (6 bases). Germline-derived CDR1 and CDR2 are SGHTA and FQGNSA. Between the trimmed V and J ends, which lost 6 bases and 9 bases, there was a span of 21 bases. This CDR3 contains 15 residues. CDR3 nucleotide sequence: TGTGCCAGCAGTATCCAGACTAGTTCCATCGCTGAGCAGTTCTTC. It is translated as CASSIQTSSIAEQFF.